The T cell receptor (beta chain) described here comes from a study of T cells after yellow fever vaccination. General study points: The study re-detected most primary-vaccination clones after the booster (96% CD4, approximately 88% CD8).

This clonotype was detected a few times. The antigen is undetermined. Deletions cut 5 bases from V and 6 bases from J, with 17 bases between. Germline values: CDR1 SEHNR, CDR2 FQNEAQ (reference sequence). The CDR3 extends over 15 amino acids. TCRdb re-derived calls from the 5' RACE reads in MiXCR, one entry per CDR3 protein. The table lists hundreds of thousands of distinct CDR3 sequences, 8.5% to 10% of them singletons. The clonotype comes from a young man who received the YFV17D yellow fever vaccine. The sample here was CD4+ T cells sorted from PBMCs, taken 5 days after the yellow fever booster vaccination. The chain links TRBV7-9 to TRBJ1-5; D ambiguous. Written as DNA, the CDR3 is TGTGCCAGCAGCGACGACGACGGAGCCCTTCAGCCCCAGCATTTT. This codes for CASSDDDGALQPQHF.